Listed below are T cell receptor beta chains from one sample, sequenced in a study of T cell responses to AZD1222 COVID-19 vaccine. This table comes from immunoSEQ multiplex PCR, and its TCRdb copy is limited to in-frame clones, with some not included. Of approximately 100,000 clones listed, just under 90% are singletons. This specimen was peripheral blood, taken on day 0 of AZD1222 vaccination. Receptor source: an adult in good health. Both conserved end residues are part of each CDR3. The order of the fields is V gene, D gene, J gene, clone size, CDR3 protein, CDR3 DNA. D genes are given only for firm matches. Clone size is stated in some rows and not others, as once, few, many or a class when expanded.

TRBV6-5,-,TRBJ1-2,-,CASSYSGGPNYGYTF,TGTGCCAGCAGTTACTCGGGGGGCCCAAACTATGGCTACACCTTC
TRBV2,-,TRBJ1-2,-,CASSGGGTYGYTF,TGTGCCAGCAGTGGAGGAGGCACCTATGGCTACACCTTC
TRBV7-3,-,TRBJ1-6,-,CASSLPGRGSPLHF,TGTGCCAGCAGCTTACCGGGGAGGGGTTCACCCCTCCACTTT
TRBV10-3,-,TRBJ1-2,-,CAISDPPGSGYTF,TGTGCCATCAGTGACCCCCCTGGGAGTGGCTACACCTTC
TRBV7-8,-,TRBJ1-1,-,CASSQGIRAFF,TGTGCCAGCAGCCAGGGGATTAGAGCTTTCTTT
TRBV18,-,TRBJ1-4,once,CASSLGVTTNEKLFF,TGTGCCAGCTCACTTGGGGTTACAACTAATGAAAAACTGTTTTTT
TRBV6-5,TRBD1,TRBJ1-2,-,CASSLNQGANYGYTF,TGTGCCAGCAGTCTTAACCAGGGGGCTAACTATGGCTACACCTTC
TRBV24-1,TRBD1,TRBJ2-7,-,CATSAGTGWQQYF,TGTGCCACCAGTGCGGGGACAGGGTGGCAGCAGTACTTC
TRBV14,TRBD2,TRBJ2-3,-,CASSPRLAGFTQYF,TGTGCCAGCAGCCCGCGGCTAGCGGGGTTCACGCAGTATTTT
TRBV19,-,TRBJ1-5,-,CASSIQGTQPQHF,TGTGCCAGTAGTATACAGGGGACTCAGCCCCAGCATTTT
TRBV15,-,TRBJ1-4,few,CATSRASGLNEKLFF,TGTGCCACCAGCAGAGCCAGCGGACTCAATGAAAAACTGTTTTTT
TRBV5-1,TRBD1,TRBJ2-3,-,CASSLEDRGGTDTQYF,TGCGCCAGCAGCTTGGAGGACAGGGGGGGCACAGATACGCAGTATTTT
TRBV19,TRBD1,TRBJ1-1,-,CASSAGQGITEAFF,TGTGCCAGTAGTGCGGGACAGGGGATCACTGAAGCTTTCTTT
TRBV4-1,-,TRBJ1-6,-,CASSQEGTPNSPLHF,TGCGCCAGCAGCCAAGAGGGGACTCCCAATTCACCCCTCCACTTT
TRBV2,-,TRBJ1-4,-,CASRAGASEKLFF,TGTGCCAGCAGGGCGGGGGCGAGTGAAAAACTGTTTTTT
TRBV6-5,-,TRBJ1-2,-,CASREGVGVGYTF,TGTGCCAGCAGGGAGGGTGTGGGCGTTGGCTACACCTTC
TRBV11-2,-,TRBJ1-4,-,CASSLMGNKEKLFF,TGTGCCAGCAGCTTAATGGGCAACAAAGAAAAACTGTTTTTT
TRBV7-9,-,TRBJ2-1,-,CASSLDREQFF,TGTGCCAGCAGCTTAGACAGAGAGCAGTTCTTC
TRBV28,-,TRBJ1-2,-,CASSLPRGGDGYTF,TGTGCCAGCAGTTTACCCCGCGGGGGCGATGGCTACACCTTC
TRBV19,TRBD1,TRBJ1-2,-,CASSILDRGYGYTF,TGTGCCAGTAGTATCCTCGACAGGGGGTATGGCTACACCTTC
TRBV2,-,TRBJ2-7,-,CASSEGRIRLGVKDPYEQYF,TGTGCCAGCAGTGAAGGGCGAATCCGACTGGGAGTGAAGGACCCCTACGAGCAGTACTTC
TRBV6-5,TRBD1,TRBJ1-1,once,CASLQGANTEAFF,TGTGCCAGCTTACAGGGGGCGAACACTGAAGCTTTCTTT
TRBV28,-,TRBJ1-1,-,CASSSSGRSNTEAFF,TGTGCCAGCAGTTCCTCCGGGAGGTCGAACACTGAAGCTTTCTTT
TRBV6-5,-,TRBJ1-6,-,CASSGLVNSPLHF,TGTGCCAGCAGCGGACTGGTAAATTCACCCCTCCACTTT
TRBV15,-,TRBJ1-4,-,CATSDGVTNEKLFF,TGTGCCACCAGTGACGGGGTTACAAATGAAAAACTGTTTTTT
TRBV11-2,-,TRBJ2-1,-,CASSLARGNNEQFF,TGTGCCAGCAGCTTAGCTAGAGGAAACAATGAGCAGTTCTTC
TRBV5-5,-,TRBJ1-1,-,CASSHTGYTAFF,TGTGCCAGCAGCCATACAGGTTATACGGCTTTCTTT
TRBV6-5,-,TRBJ2-4,-,CASSSNQASNIQYF,TGTGCCAGCAGTTCCAACCAGGCCTCAAACATTCAGTACTTC
TRBV3-1/TRBV3-2,-,TRBJ1-6,-,CASSQVGGRYNSPLHF,TGTGCCAGCAGCCAAGTAGGGGGGCGCTATAATTCACCCCTCCACTTT
TRBV3-1/TRBV3-2,TRBD2,TRBJ2-2,-,CASSQGGGRNTGELFF,TGTGCCAGCAGCCAAGGCGGGGGGCGTAACACCGGGGAGCTGTTTTTT
TRBV7-2,TRBD1,TRBJ1-6,-,CASSFLPGQRNSPLHF,TGTGCCAGCAGCTTTCTCCCGGGACAGAGAAATTCACCCCTCCACTTT
TRBV18,-,TRBJ2-3,-,CASSPYRVGADTQYF,TGTGCCAGCTCACCGTACAGGGTAGGGGCAGATACGCAGTATTTT
TRBV19,-,TRBJ2-1,-,CASSVAAAYNEQFF,TGTGCCAGTAGTGTCGCGGCCGCCTACAATGAGCAGTTCTTC
TRBV6-2/TRBV6-3,TRBD1,TRBJ1-5,-,CASRYNRGSQPQHF,TGTGCCAGCAGGTACAACAGGGGATCTCAGCCCCAGCATTTT
TRBV19,-,TRBJ2-1,-,CASSVPGTYNEQFF,TGTGCCAGTAGTGTTCCCGGGACTTACAATGAGCAGTTCTTC
TRBV5-1,-,TRBJ2-5,once,CASGLPDQETQYF,TGCGCCAGCGGATTGCCCGATCAAGAGACCCAGTACTTC
TRBV6-1,-,TRBJ1-1,-,CASSEVGFRTEAFF,TGTGCCAGCAGTGAAGTGGGGTTTCGCACTGAAGCTTTCTTT
TRBV6-2/TRBV6-3,TRBD1,TRBJ2-7,-,CASSSGTGGYGAYEQYF,TGTGCCAGCAGTTCCGGGACAGGGGGCTACGGGGCCTACGAGCAGTACTTC
TRBV19,-,TRBJ1-2,once,CASSPSYRFSGGYTF,TGTGCCAGTAGTCCCTCATACAGATTTTCGGGCGGCTACACCTTC
TRBV5-8,TRBD1,TRBJ1-4,once,CASSWGQRNEKLFF,TGTGCCAGCAGCTGGGGACAGCGCAATGAAAAACTGTTTTTT
TRBV4-3,-,TRBJ2-7,-,CASSQDRSYEQYF,TGCGCCAGCAGCCAAGATAGGTCCTACGAGCAGTACTTC
TRBV6-2/TRBV6-3,-,TRBJ1-1,-,CASSYSLQGSTEAFF,TGTGCCAGCAGTTACTCGCTTCAGGGATCCACTGAAGCTTTCTTT
TRBV5-6,-,TRBJ1-2,once,CASSVLRRSHGYTF,TGTGCCAGCAGCGTTCTCCGGCGGTCGCATGGCTACACCTTC
TRBV5-6,TRBD1,TRBJ1-5,-,CASSLLRDRVNQPQHF,TGTGCCAGCAGCCTCCTCCGGGACAGGGTTAATCAGCCCCAGCATTTT
TRBV5-1,TRBD1,TRBJ2-1,-,CASSSETGGLYNEQFF,TGCGCCAGCAGCTCCGAGACAGGGGGCCTCTACAATGAGCAGTTCTTC
TRBV18,TRBD1,TRBJ1-4,-,CASSLGQGEKLFF,TGTGCCAGCTCACTCGGACAGGGGGAGAAACTGTTTTTT
TRBV19,-,TRBJ1-6,-,CACGTHNSPLHF,TGTGCCTGCGGGACGCATAATTCACCCCTCCACTTT
TRBV6-5,-,TRBJ1-2,-,CASSRAWDGYTF,TGTGCCAGCAGTCGGGCGTGGGACGGCTACACCTTC
TRBV11-1,-,TRBJ2-2,once,CASAGQKNTGELFF,TGTGCCAGCGCGGGACAAAAAAACACCGGGGAGCTGTTTTTT
TRBV7-2,-,TRBJ1-6,-,CASSSIPRGYNSPLHF,TGTGCCAGCAGCTCAATACCTCGAGGGTATAATTCACCCCTCCACTTT
TRBV7-9,TRBD1,TRBJ1-2,once,CASSSLTGTGYTF,TGTGCCAGCAGCTCCTTGACAGGGACTGGCTACACCTTC
TRBV6-5,TRBD2,TRBJ2-7,-,CASSSASGAYEQYF,TGTGCCAGCAGTTCGGCTAGCGGGGCATACGAGCAGTACTTC
TRBV5-4,-,TRBJ2-6,-,CASSSGTRPSGANVLTF,TGTGCCAGCAGCTCGGGGACAAGACCTTCTGGGGCCAACGTCCTGACTTTC
TRBV6-2/TRBV6-3,-,TRBJ2-1,-,CASSLVAENNEQFF,TGTGCCAGCAGTTTAGTTGCAGAGAACAATGAGCAGTTCTTC
TRBV19,TRBD1,TRBJ2-1,-,CASNSGQGGPVLQFF,TGTGCCAGTAACTCTGGACAGGGGGGCCCAGTCCTTCAGTTCTTC
TRBV6-2/TRBV6-3,TRBD1,TRBJ1-5,-,CASSSTGSFQPQHF,TGTGCCAGCAGTTCGACAGGGTCGTTTCAGCCCCAGCATTTT
TRBV18,-,TRBJ2-1,once,CASSRRDEQFF,TGTGCCAGCTCCCGACGTGATGAGCAGTTCTTC
TRBV11-2,-,TRBJ1-1,-,CASSLQPLLAFF,TGTGCCAGCAGCTTACAACCTTTGTTGGCTTTCTTT
TRBV5-8,-,TRBJ1-4,few,CASSWTNEKLFF,TGTGCCAGCAGCTGGACTAATGAAAAACTGTTTTTT
TRBV6-5,TRBD1,TRBJ1-3,-,CASRDRGSGNTIYF,TGTGCCAGCAGAGACAGGGGCTCTGGAAACACCATATATTTT